Below are 8 T cell receptor beta chains sequenced from a single sample in a study of identical twins. TCRdb itself ran the 5' RACE reads through MiXCR, one entry per CDR3 protein. The profile shows 430,000 or so distinct CDR3 sequences, about 24% of them singletons. These data were also reused for a study on T cells expressing NK-cell markers.

Sequencing was done on a sample of CD4+ T cells sorted from blood. Source of these receptors: a woman aged 18-29 years in good health.

The rearrangement uses TRBV14 and TRBJ2-7, with TRBD1 matching over 9 bases. The CDR3 covers 14 residues. Germline assignment: CDR1 SGHDN and CDR2 FVKESK. V shed 5 bases and J 7 bases; nucleotides not matched to a gene: 9. CDR3 DNA: TGTGCCAGCAGCACCCGGGACAGGGAGAAAGAGCAGTACTTC. Amino acids: CASSTRDREKEQYF.

This clonotype was seen a handful of times. The chain uses TRBV7-9 and TRBJ2-1; 9 bases are a match to TRBD2. Germline V lookup: CDR1 SEHNR, CDR2 FQNEAQ (reference sequence). The trim removed 4 bases at V and 5 bases at J, leaving 6 bases unmatched. This CDR3 has 15 amino acids. In DNA form, the CDR3 reads TGTGCCAGCAGCTCGCCGGGACTAGCTAACAATGAGCAGTTCTTC. It translates to CASSSPGLANNEQFF.

J is TRBJ1-1 and V is TRBV20-1; 8 bases are shared with TRBD1. The germline CDR1 and CDR2 sequences are DFQATT and SNEGSKA (reference sequence). The CDR3 sequence is 16 residues long. The V gene end was trimmed by 7 bases and the J gene end by 5 bases; junction bases not matched to a gene: 18. This chain's CDR3 is CSVPTLQGAGVTEAFF. In DNA, the CDR3 is TGCAGTGTCCCCACCCTCCAGGGGGCAGGGGTTACTGAAGCTTTCTTT.

This clonotype has more than one count but fewer than ten. The chain recombines TRBV29-1 with TRBJ2-1, with 8 bases identical to TRBD1. In germline, CDR1 is SQVTM, CDR2 ANQGSEA. The CDR3 runs 13 residues. Trimming removed 8 bases from V and 4 bases from J; junction bases left unmatched: 7. This chain's CDR3 is CSSRTGPYNEQFF. CDR3 in DNA: TGCAGCTCGAGGACAGGGCCGTACAATGAGCAGTTCTTC.

The chain employs TRBV7-9 and TRBJ2-1; D gene uncertain. Germline V gene data show CDR1 as SEHNR and CDR2 as FQNEAQ (reference sequence). There are 16 residues in the CDR3. V lost 6 bases, J lost 0 bases, and 15 bases lay in between. In nucleotides, the CDR3 is TGTGCCAGCAGTTTCCGGACCGGCGCCTCCTACAATGAGCAGTTCTTC. It encodes CASSFRTGASYNEQFF.

The V and J genes are TRBV5-1 and TRBJ1-1; TRBD1 might be the D (5 bases). Trimming left V 0 bases short and J 0 bases short, with 12 bases between. The CDR3 has 16 residues. Germline V gene lookup returns CDR1 SGHRS and CDR2 YFSETQ. The CDR3 sequence is CASSLGIGGMNTEAFF. The CDR3 region has the DNA TGCGCCAGCAGCTTGGGGATCGGGGGTATGAACACTGAAGCTTTCTTT.

The rearrangement links TRBV29-1 to TRBJ1-1, with TRBD1 as a possible D gene (5 bases). The ends were cut back, 7 bases at V and 6 bases at J, with 15 bases in the middle. CDR1 is SQVTM and CDR2 is ANQGSEA in the germline V gene. This CDR3 is 12 amino acids long. The CDR3 sequence is CSARGWGAEAFF. CDR3 DNA sequence: TGCAGCGCCCGAGGGTGGGGCGCTGAAGCTTTCTTT.

This clonotype appeared many times. This chain joins TRBV10-2 and TRBJ2-7; TRBD2 matches 8 bases. Trimming removed 8 bases from V and 0 bases from J; junction bases left unmatched: 6. Germline loops: CDR1 WSHSY, CDR2 SAAADI. There are 14 residues in the CDR3. The DNA of the CDR3 is TGCGCCAGCTTTTCGGGAGGGTCCTCCTACGAGCAGTACTTC. Protein: CASFSGGSSYEQYF.